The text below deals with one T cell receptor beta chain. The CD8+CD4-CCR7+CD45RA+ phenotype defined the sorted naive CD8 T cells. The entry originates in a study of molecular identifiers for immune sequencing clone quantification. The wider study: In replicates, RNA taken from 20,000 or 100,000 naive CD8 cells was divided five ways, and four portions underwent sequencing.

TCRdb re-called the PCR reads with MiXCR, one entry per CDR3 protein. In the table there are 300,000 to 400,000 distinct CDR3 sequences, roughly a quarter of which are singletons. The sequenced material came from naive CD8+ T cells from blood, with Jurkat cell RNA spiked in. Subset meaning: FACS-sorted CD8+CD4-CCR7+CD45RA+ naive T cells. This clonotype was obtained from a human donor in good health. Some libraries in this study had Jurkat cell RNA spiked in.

Here the CDR3 DNA reads TGTGCCAGCAGCTTATGGGGGCAGGGGAATCAGCCCCAGCATTTT. The encoded protein is CASSLWGQGNQPQHF. V and J are TRBV7-2 and TRBJ1-5, with a weak D call TRBD1 (6 bases). The CDR3 length is 15 residues. Germline assignment: CDR1 SGHTA and CDR2 FQGNSA. V was pared by 2 bases and J by 4 bases, with 12 bases between.